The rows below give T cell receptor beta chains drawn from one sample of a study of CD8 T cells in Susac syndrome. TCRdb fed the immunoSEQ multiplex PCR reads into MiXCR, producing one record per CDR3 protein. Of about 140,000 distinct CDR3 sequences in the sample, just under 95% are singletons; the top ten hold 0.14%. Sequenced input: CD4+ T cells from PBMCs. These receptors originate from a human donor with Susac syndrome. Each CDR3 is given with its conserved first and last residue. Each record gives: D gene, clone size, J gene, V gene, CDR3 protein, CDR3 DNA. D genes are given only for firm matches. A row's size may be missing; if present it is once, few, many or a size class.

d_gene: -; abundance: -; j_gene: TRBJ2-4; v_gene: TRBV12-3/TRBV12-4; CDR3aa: CASSHRTLAKNIQYF; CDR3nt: TGTGCCAGCAGCCACAGGACGTTGGCCAAAAACATTCAGTACTTC
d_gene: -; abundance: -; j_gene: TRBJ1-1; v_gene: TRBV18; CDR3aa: CASSPPNTEAFF; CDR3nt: TGTGCCAGCTCACCACCCAACACTGAAGCTTTCTTT
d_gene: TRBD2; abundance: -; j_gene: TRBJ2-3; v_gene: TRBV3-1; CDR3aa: CASSQGALAATDTQYF; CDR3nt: TGTGCCAGCAGCCAAGGGGCTCTAGCGGCGACAGATACGCAGTATTTT
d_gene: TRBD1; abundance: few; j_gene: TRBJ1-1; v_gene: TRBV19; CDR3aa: CASSRDRANTEAFF; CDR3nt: TGTGCCAGTAGTAGGGACAGGGCGAACACTGAAGCTTTCTTT
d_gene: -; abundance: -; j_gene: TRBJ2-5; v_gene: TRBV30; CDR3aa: CAWSKDGQETQYF; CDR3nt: TGTGCCTGGTCGAAGGACGGACAAGAGACCCAGTACTTC
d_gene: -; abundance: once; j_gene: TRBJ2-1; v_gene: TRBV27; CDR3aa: CASTERVWDNHNEQFF; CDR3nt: TGTGCCAGCACCGAAAGGGTATGGGACAATCACAATGAGCAGTTCTTC
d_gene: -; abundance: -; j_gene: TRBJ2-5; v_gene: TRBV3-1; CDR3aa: CASSQLETQYF; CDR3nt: TGTGCCAGCAGCCAATTGGAGACCCAGTACTTC
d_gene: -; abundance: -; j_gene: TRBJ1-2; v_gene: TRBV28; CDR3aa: CASSLGVSPGGGYTF; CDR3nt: TGTGCCAGCAGTTTAGGGGTGTCGCCAGGCGGAGGCTACACCTTC
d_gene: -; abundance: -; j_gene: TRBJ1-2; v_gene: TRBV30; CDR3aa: CAWQGRGLYTF; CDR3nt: TGTGCCTGGCAGGGACGCGGCCTCTACACCTTC
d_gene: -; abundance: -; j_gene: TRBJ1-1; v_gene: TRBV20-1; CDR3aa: CSASRGPQTNTEAFF; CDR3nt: TGCAGTGCTAGTCGGGGTCCCCAAACGAACACTGAAGCTTTCTTT
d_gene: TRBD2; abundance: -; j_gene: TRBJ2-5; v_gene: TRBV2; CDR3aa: CASRWGTSGRAETQYF; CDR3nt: TGTGCCAGCAGATGGGGGACTAGCGGGAGAGCGGAGACCCAGTACTTC
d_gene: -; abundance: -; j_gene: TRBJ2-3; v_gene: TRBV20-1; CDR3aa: CSARGLQGTDTQYF; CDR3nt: TGCAGTGCTAGAGGTTTACAGGGCACAGATACGCAGTATTTT
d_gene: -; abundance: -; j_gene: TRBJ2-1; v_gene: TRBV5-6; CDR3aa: CASSPDAAAGEQFF; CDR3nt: TGTGCCAGCAGCCCAGACGCGGCAGCGGGTGAGCAGTTCTTC
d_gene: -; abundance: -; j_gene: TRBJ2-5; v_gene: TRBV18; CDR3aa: CASSPYQGGQETQYF; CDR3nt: TGTGCCAGCTCACCTTACCAGGGCGGCCAAGAGACCCAGTACTTC
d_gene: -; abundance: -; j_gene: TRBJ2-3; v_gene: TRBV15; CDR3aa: CATSRDLDSAYTDTQYF; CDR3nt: TGTGCCACCAGCAGAGATCTGGATAGCGCGTACACAGATACGCAGTATTTT
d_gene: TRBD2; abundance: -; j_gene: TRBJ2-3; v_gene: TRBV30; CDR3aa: CAWTSGGSSTDTQYF; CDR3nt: TGTGCTTGGACTAGCGGGGGGTCCAGCACAGATACGCAGTATTTT
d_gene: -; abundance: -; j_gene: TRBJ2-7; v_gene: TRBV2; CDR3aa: CASSVMAGRDEQYF; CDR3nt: TGTGCCAGCAGTGTCATGGCAGGAAGAGACGAGCAGTACTTC
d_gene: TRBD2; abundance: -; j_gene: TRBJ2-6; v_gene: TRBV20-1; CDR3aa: CSARDVGGLGSGANVLTF; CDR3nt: TGCAGTGCTAGAGATGTGGGGGGGTTGGGCTCTGGGGCCAACGTCCTGACTTTC
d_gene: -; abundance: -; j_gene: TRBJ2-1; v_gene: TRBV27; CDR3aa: CASSTPTRNANEQFF; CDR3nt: TGTGCCAGCAGTACGCCCACTCGGAACGCCAATGAGCAGTTCTTC
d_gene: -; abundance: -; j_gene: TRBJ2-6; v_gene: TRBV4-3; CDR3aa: CASSQSPRAGANVLTF; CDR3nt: TGCGCCAGCAGCCAAAGCCCGAGGGCTGGGGCCAACGTCCTGACTTTC
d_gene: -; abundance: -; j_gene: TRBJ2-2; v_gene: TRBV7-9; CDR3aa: CASSFSSGAGELFF; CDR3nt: TGTGCCAGCAGCTTCTCCTCGGGCGCCGGGGAGCTGTTTTTT
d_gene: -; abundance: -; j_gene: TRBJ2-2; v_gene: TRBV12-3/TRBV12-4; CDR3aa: CASNKDRNTGELFF; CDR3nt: TGTGCCAGCAACAAGGACAGAAACACCGGGGAGCTGTTTTTT
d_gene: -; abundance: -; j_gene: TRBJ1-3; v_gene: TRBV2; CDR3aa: CASEDVGNTIYF; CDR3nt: TGTGCCTCCGAAGACGTTGGAAACACCATATATTTT
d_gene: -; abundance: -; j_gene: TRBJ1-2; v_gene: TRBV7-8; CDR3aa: CASSLRINPYGYTF; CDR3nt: TGTGCCAGCAGCTTACGCATCAACCCCTATGGCTACACCTTC
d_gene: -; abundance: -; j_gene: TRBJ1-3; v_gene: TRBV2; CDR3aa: CASSVRGGNTIYF; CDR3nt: TGTGCCAGCAGTGTCAGGGGTGGAAACACCATATATTTT
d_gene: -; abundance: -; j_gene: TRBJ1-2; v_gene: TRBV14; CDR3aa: CASSQRGARVGALNGYTF; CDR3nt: TGTGCCAGCAGCCAACGGGGAGCAAGGGTAGGGGCGTTGAATGGCTACACCTTC
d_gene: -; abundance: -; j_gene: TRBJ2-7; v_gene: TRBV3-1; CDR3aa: CASSQGHYEQYF; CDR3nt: TGTGCCAGCAGCCAAGGACACTACGAGCAGTACTTC
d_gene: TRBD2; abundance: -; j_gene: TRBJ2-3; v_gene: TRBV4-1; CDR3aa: CASSQGGGTRGTQYF; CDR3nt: TGCGCCAGCAGCCAAGGTGGAGGGACTAGGGGTACGCAGTATTTT